Following are 27 T cell receptor beta chains from one sample sequenced in a study of blood T cell repertoires in COVID-19. Assay: immunoSEQ multiplex PCR; the TCRdb copy retains only in-frame clones and omits some. The sample lists fewer than 200,000 clones; 60% to 85% were seen once. Sequencing was performed on peripheral blood. These receptors were collected from a woman aged 45-60 years with active or convalescent COVID-19.

The V call is TRBV6-5, the J call TRBJ1-1; D call uncertain. V dropped 7 bases and J dropped 2 bases, with 8 bases sitting between them. From germline, CDR1 is MNHEY and CDR2 SVGAGI. The length of the CDR3 is 12 residues. The CDR3 bases are TGTGCCAGCATCGGTGATAACACTGAAGCTTTCTTT. It translates to CASIGDNTEAFF.

This chain links TRBV20-1 with TRBJ1-2; possible D gene TRBD1, 5 bases. Germline CDR1 reads DFQATT; CDR2 reads SNEGSKA (reference sequence). CDR3 length equals 15 residues. Between the trimmed V and J ends, which lost 3 bases and 1 base, there was a span of 15 bases. CDR3 sequence reads: CSASADRKYNYGYTF. DNA of the CDR3: TGCAGTGCTAGTGCCGACAGAAAATATAACTATGGCTACACCTTC.

The chain has TRBV20-1 and TRBJ2-3; tentative D call: TRBD2 (6 bases). V lost 3 bases, J lost 1 base, and 11 bases lay in between. Germline CDR1 reads DFQATT; CDR2 reads SNEGSKA (reference sequence). The CDR3 length is 14 residues. The CDR3, as DNA: TGCAGTGCTAGTAGACTAGATGGCACAGATACGCAGTATTTT. It specifies CSASRLDGTDTQYF.

This clone was observed a handful of times. The chain joins TRBV5-1 to TRBJ2-3, with 7 bases matching TRBD2. J was trimmed by 3 bases and V by 2 bases; bases with no gene match: 3. The CDR3 is 14 amino acids. Per germline, CDR1 SGHRS and CDR2 YFSETQ. In DNA form, the CDR3 reads TGCGCCAGCAGCTTCTCGGGGGGAACAGATACGCAGTATTTT. Translation gives CASSFSGGTDTQYF.

This clone was seen repeatedly, ten times or more. The DNA for the CDR3 is TGTGCCAGCAGCCACCCCGGGACACCCATTAACACTGAAGCTTTCTTT. Protein sequence: CASSHPGTPINTEAFF. The genes are TRBV4-2 and TRBJ1-1; TRBD1 might be the D (6 bases). V dropped 3 bases and J dropped 2 bases, with 16 bases sitting between them. Germline CDR1 and CDR2: LGHNA and YNFKEQ. This CDR3 contains 16 residues.

This chain joins TRBV4-3 and TRBJ1-1, with D possibly matching TRBD1 (6 bases). CDR3 length: 19 amino acids. Germline V gives CDR1 LGHNA, CDR2 YSLEER. The V end lost 2 bases, the J end lost 1 base, and 23 bases lay between the germline ends. The CDR3 DNA sequence: TGCGCCAGCAGCCAACACAGGGAGGGGCTAACCCCTACGAACACTGAAGCTTTCTTT. Translated, it gives CASSQHREGLTPTNTEAFF.

This clone was picked up one time. This chain uses TRBV2 with TRBJ2-3; perhaps TRBD2 as D (6 bases). Germline values: CDR1 SNHLY, CDR2 FYNNEI. The ends were cut back, 4 bases at V and 2 bases at J, with 7 bases in the middle. The CDR3 totals 13 residues. In DNA, the CDR3 is TGTGCCAGCAGTGTACTAGCCACAGATACGCAGTATTTT. Amino acid sequence: CASSVLATDTQYF.

V usage is TRBV11-3 and J usage is TRBJ2-1; 8 bases map to TRBD2. V shed 4 bases, J shed 12 bases, and the junction held 20 bases outside the gene matches. CDR1 and CDR2 (germline): SGHNT, YENEEA. The CDR3 is 17 amino acids. The chain's CDR3 is CASSYSQGLGTPMRQFF. The DNA for the CDR3 is TGTGCCAGCAGCTACTCCCAGGGACTAGGAACACCAATGAGGCAGTTCTTC.

This chain uses TRBV6-2 or TRBV6-3 with TRBJ2-1, with 7 bases fitting TRBD2. Germline V gene sequence: CDR1 MNHEY, CDR2 SVGEGT. The CDR3 is 15 amino acids. Trimming at V came to 6 bases and at J to 4 bases, leaving 9 bases not matched to a gene. In DNA form, the CDR3 reads TGTGCCAGCAGCAGGAGCGGGGATTTTTACAATGAGCAGTTCTTC. Residues: CASSRSGDFYNEQFF.

This sequence joins TRBV4-3 and TRBJ2-5; TRBD2 agrees at 10 bases. The end of the DNA fits TRBJ2-7 better, so the J call may be wrong. Germline lookup yields CDR1 LGHNA and CDR2 YSLEER. The CDR3 loop spans 18 amino acids. For the CDR3, the DNA is TGCGCCAGCAGCCAAGGGTGGATGGAACTAGCGGGGTCCTACGAGCAGTACTTC. Residues: CASSQGWMELAGSYEQYF.

V is TRBV28 and J is TRBJ2-7; D perhaps matches TRBD2 (5 bases). V was pared by 1 base and J by 1 base, with 17 bases between. Germline V gene data show CDR1 as MDHEN and CDR2 as SYDVKM. The CDR3 is made up of 17 amino acids. The CDR3 region is CASSLFKGGFGSYEQYF. Written as DNA, the CDR3 is TGTGCCAGCAGTTTATTCAAGGGCGGGTTTGGTTCCTACGAGCAGTACTTC.

The CDR3 DNA reads as TGTGCCAGTAAAACGAGGAGGGGGCGCGGGTCCACCGGGGAGCTGTTTTTT. Translated: CASKTRRGRGSTGELFF. The chain employs TRBV19 and TRBJ2-2; a possible D gene is TRBD1 (7 bases). This CDR3 contains 17 residues. CDR1 is LNHDA and CDR2 is SQIVND in the germline V gene (reference sequence). V gave up 7 bases and J gave up 4 bases, with 22 bases separating them.

The rearrangement uses TRBV18 and TRBJ1-5; no clear D. The V end lost 3 bases, the J end lost 1 base, and 4 bases lay between the germline ends. CDR3 length equals 13 residues. In germline, CDR1 is KGHSH, CDR2 LQKENI. CDR3 amino acids: CASSPRSNQPQHF. In DNA, the CDR3 is TGTGCCAGCTCACCGAGGAGCAATCAGCCCCAGCATTTT.

The J gene is TRBJ1-1, the V gene TRBV25-1, with D tentatively TRBD1 (6 bases). V was trimmed by 7 bases and J by 3 bases, leaving 9 bases between them. Germline assignment: CDR1 MGHDK and CDR2 SYGVNS. The length of the CDR3 is 12 residues. CDR3 region: CASKAGDTEAFF. CDR3 coding DNA: TGTGCCAGCAAGGCAGGGGACACTGAAGCTTTCTTT.

The V call is TRBV28, the J call TRBJ1-6; the D is unclear. This CDR3 is 17 amino acids long. Trimming took off 1 base at V and 0 bases at J, with 10 bases between the two ends. Germline values: CDR1 MDHEN, CDR2 SYDVKM. CDR3: CASSLYTDSSYNSPLHF. In DNA, the CDR3 is TGTGCCAGCAGTTTATATACAGATAGCTCCTATAATTCACCCCTCCACTTT.

CDR3 sequence (DNA): TGTGCCAGTGCCGACGTCGGGGGGGGACTGGCGCCCCAGCATTTT. Protein product: CASADVGGGLAPQHF. This chain links TRBV19 with TRBJ1-5; D might be TRBD1 (5 bases). The CDR3 is 15 amino acids. CDR1 LNHDA and CDR2 SQIVND come from the germline V gene (reference sequence). Trimming took off 8 bases at V and 9 bases at J, with 23 bases between the two ends.

This clone showed up many times. The rearrangement links TRBV12-3 or TRBV12-4 to TRBJ2-7; 8 bases are a match to TRBD2. CDR3 length: 12 amino acids. V shed 6 bases, J shed 9 bases, and the junction held 7 bases outside the gene matches. Here the CDR3 DNA reads TGTGCCAGCAGCCCGGGCCTAGCGGGGCAGTACTTC. The encoded protein is CASSPGLAGQYF.

This clone appeared a few times. This chain connects TRBV15 to TRBJ1-4; 9 bases fit TRBD1. Germline V gene sequence: CDR1 LNHNV, CDR2 YYDKDF (reference sequence). The CDR3 is 15 residues long. Trimming cost V 1 base and J 8 bases; bases outside gene matches: 5. CDR3 loop: CATSRGDRVAEKLFF. The CDR3 region has the DNA TGTGCCACCAGCAGAGGGGACAGGGTCGCCGAAAAACTGTTTTTT. Looking up the rest from reference TRBV15 and TRBJ1-4 gives the full variable domain: DAMVIQNPRYQVTQFGKPVTLSCSQTLNHNVMYWYQQKSSQAPKLLFHYYDKDFNNEADTPDNFQSRRPNTSFCFLDIRSPGLGDTAMYLCATSRGDRVAEKLFFGSGTQLSVL.

The chain recombines TRBV7-9 with TRBJ1-2; D may be TRBD1 (6 bases). This CDR3 region has 12 residues. Trimming took 3 bases from V and 7 from J, leaving 9 bases between them. The germline V gene has CDR1 SEHNR and CDR2 FQNEAQ (reference sequence). CDR3 sequence: CASSFDRSGYTF. In DNA, the CDR3 is TGTGCCAGCAGCTTCGACAGGAGTGGCTACACCTTC.

The gene calls are TRBV19 and TRBJ1-2, with a tentative D call TRBD1 (6 bases). This CDR3 comprises 13 residues. The germline V gene encodes CDR1 LNHDA and CDR2 SQIVND (reference sequence). Deletions cut 3 bases from V and 6 bases from J, with 11 bases between. The CDR3 spells CASSMGHLDGYTF. The CDR3 coding sequence is TGTGCCAGTAGTATGGGACATCTTGATGGCTACACCTTC.

A note on this clone: The sample has other DNA sequences that encode this CDR3 too. The chain recombines TRBV9 with TRBJ1-1; no definite D call. The CDR3 is made up of 13 amino acids. Looked up from germline, CDR1 is SGDLS and CDR2 is YYNGEE. The ends were cut back, 0 bases at V and 4 bases at J, with 7 bases in the middle. CDR3 DNA: TGTGCCAGCAGCGTAGGGGCGGGCACTGAAGCTTTCTTT. It yields the protein CASSVGAGTEAFF.

The chain employs TRBV7-6 and TRBJ1-5; D might be TRBD1 (6 bases). The CDR3 totals 15 residues. The V and J ends lost 5 bases and 0 bases respectively, with 11 bases between them. CDR1 is SGHVS, CDR2 FNYEAQ, per germline. CDR3 DNA sequence: TGTGCCAGCAGCGAGGGGGTGAATAGCAATCAGCCCCAGCATTTT. It translates to CASSEGVNSNQPQHF.

In its sample, this clone was seen a few times. V gene TRBV6-5 combines with J gene TRBJ2-4, with a weak D call TRBD1 (5 bases). Trimming removed 4 bases from V and 10 bases from J, with 14 bases in between. CDR1 and CDR2 (germline): MNHEY, SVGAGI. The CDR3 is 13 residues long. CDR3 in DNA: TGTGCCAGCAGTTCGCCCTCCCAGGGAATTCAGTACTTC. It yields the protein CASSSPSQGIQYF.

The chain employs TRBV18 and TRBJ1-1, with 9 nucleotides matching TRBD1. The CDR3 is 14 residues long. The germline gives CDR1 KGHSH, CDR2 LQKENI. The junction had 7 bases not matched to a gene; V was cut back by 5 bases and J by 6 bases. The CDR3, as DNA: TGTGCCAGCTCATCACAGGGGGCAAACGCTGAAGCTTTCTTT. This sequence encodes CASSSQGANAEAFF.

The rearrangement links TRBV9 to TRBJ2-3, with D perhaps matching TRBD2 (7 bases). V lost 2 bases and J 4 bases, leaving 14 bases between the germline ends. CDR3 size: 15 residues. Germline loops: CDR1 SGDLS, CDR2 YYNGEE. This chain's CDR3 is CASSVGGGEADTQYF. The CDR3 coding sequence is TGTGCCAGCAGCGTGGGAGGGGGGGAAGCAGATACGCAGTATTTT.

This sequence joins TRBV7-9 and TRBJ2-1; D is perhaps TRBD1 (5 bases). V lost 7 bases, J lost 7 bases, and 23 bases lay in between. Germline assignment: CDR1 SEHNR and CDR2 FQNEAQ (reference sequence). The CDR3 sequence is 16 residues long. DNA for the CDR3: TGTGCCAGCACCCCTCGATCCTGGGGCCAGGTAAATGAGCAGTTCTTC. Residues: CASTPRSWGQVNEQFF. Complete variable domain (other parts from reference TRBV7-9 and TRBJ2-1): DTGVSQNPRHKITKRGQNVTFRCDPISEHNRLYWYRQTLGQGPEFLTYFQNEAQLEKSRLLSDRFSAERPKGSFSTLEIQRTEQGDSAMYLCASTPRSWGQVNEQFFGPGTRLTVL.

This clone showed up just a few times. V gene TRBV10-3 combines with J gene TRBJ2-1; no clear D. Germline V lookup: CDR1 ENHRY, CDR2 SYGVKD. The CDR3 extends over 11 amino acids. The V end lost 11 bases, the J end lost 6 bases, and 11 bases lay between the germline ends. Here the CDR3 DNA reads TGTGCCCTCGGAGAGGTCAATGAGCAGTTCTTC. Residues: CALGEVNEQFF.